These 7 T cell receptor beta chains originate from one sample sequenced in a study of cytomegalovirus exposure and HLA in healthy donors. Both 60 Vbeta primers and 13 Jbeta primers went into the PCR. The table came from immunoSEQ multiplex PCR; TCRdb's copy has only in-frame clones and leaves some out. Of around 170,000 clones listed, 82% are singletons. The sequencing input was PBMCs. The receptor source for this set is a middle-aged man in good health and CMV-seronegative.

This chain joins TRBV6-6 and TRBJ2-1; D ambiguous. Deletions cut 6 bases from V and 4 bases from J, with 4 bases between. This CDR3 has 11 amino acids. Germline V CDR1 and CDR2: MNHNY, SVGAGI (reference sequence). CDR3 loop: CASRQYNEQFF. The CDR3 bases are TGTGCCAGCAGGCAGTACAATGAGCAGTTCTTC.

DNA of the CDR3: TGTGCCAGCAGTGGCGGACAGGGGAAGGACGAGCAGTACTTC. Amino acids: CASSGGQGKDEQYF. The chain is built from TRBV2 and TRBJ2-7; 9 bases are shared with TRBD1. J gave up 5 bases and V 4 bases, and 6 bases lay outside the gene matches. The CDR3 sequence is 14 residues long. The V gene's germline CDR1 is SNHLY and CDR2 FYNNEI.

This chain connects TRBV5-4 to TRBJ2-7, with 10 bases fitting TRBD2. Germline lookup yields CDR1 SGHNT and CDR2 YYREEE (reference sequence). V gave up 0 bases and J gave up 3 bases; unmatched junction bases: 6. There are 16 residues in the CDR3. CDR3 amino acids: CASSLAVASGGYEQYF. The CDR3 DNA reads as TGTGCCAGCAGCTTGGCCGTGGCTAGCGGGGGCTACGAGCAGTACTTC.

The chain carries TRBV29-1 and TRBJ2-5, with 8 bases fitting TRBD1. After removal of 4 bases from V and 4 bases from J, the junction contained 2 bases not matched to a gene. This CDR3 spans 12 amino acids. Germline assignment: CDR1 SQVTM and CDR2 ANQGSEA. Written as DNA, the CDR3 is TGCAGCGTTGCGGGACAGGTAGAGACCCAGTACTTC. Translated: CSVAGQVETQYF.

The chain recombines TRBV2 with TRBJ2-4; TRBD2 aligns across 8 bases. J lost 6 bases, V lost 2 bases, and 6 bases had no gene match. The CDR3 consists of 15 residues. CDR1 SNHLY and CDR2 FYNNEI come from the germline V gene. The CDR3 reads CASSEIVAGRNIQYF. CDR3 in DNA: TGTGCCAGCAGTGAAATAGTAGCGGGAAGAAACATTCAGTACTTC.

This clone has just one count. The chain carries TRBV6-5 and TRBJ2-3, with 10 bases matching TRBD1. J lost 6 bases, V lost 6 bases, and 6 bases had no gene match. This CDR3 comprises 14 residues. Germline V CDR1 and CDR2: MNHEY, SVGAGI. The CDR3 DNA is TGTGCCAGCAGCCGACAGGGGGCGGGGGATACGCAGTATTTT. Protein sequence: CASSRQGAGDTQYF.

The chain recombines TRBV6-5 with TRBJ2-5; D perhaps matches TRBD1 (5 bases). CDR3 size: 12 residues. The V and J ends lost 5 bases and 1 base respectively, with 5 bases between them. From germline, CDR1 is MNHEY and CDR2 SVGAGI. The CDR3 DNA reads as TGTGCCAGCAGTCAGGGCCAAGAGACCCAGTACTTC. Its protein is CASSQGQETQYF.